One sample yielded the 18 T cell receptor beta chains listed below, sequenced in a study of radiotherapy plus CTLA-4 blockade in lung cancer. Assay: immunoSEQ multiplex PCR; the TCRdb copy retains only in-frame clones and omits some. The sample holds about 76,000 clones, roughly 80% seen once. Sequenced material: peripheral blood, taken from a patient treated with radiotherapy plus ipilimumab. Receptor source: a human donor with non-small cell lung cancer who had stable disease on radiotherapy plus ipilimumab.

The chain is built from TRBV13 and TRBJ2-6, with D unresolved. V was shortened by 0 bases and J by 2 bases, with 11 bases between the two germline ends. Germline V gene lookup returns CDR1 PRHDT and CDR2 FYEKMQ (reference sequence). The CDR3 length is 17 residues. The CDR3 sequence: CASSLGLRQAGANVLTF. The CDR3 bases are TGTGCCAGCAGCTTAGGCCTTAGGCAGGCTGGGGCCAACGTCCTGACTTTC.

The CDR3 sequence is CASSVEAEQFF. CDR3 bases: TGTGCCAGCAGCGTAGAGGCCGAGCAGTTCTTC. V usage is TRBV9 and J usage is TRBJ2-1; the D is unclear. The CDR3 totals 11 residues. Germline V lookup: CDR1 SGDLS, CDR2 YYNGEE. Trimming took off 0 bases at V and 10 bases at J, with 5 bases between the two ends.

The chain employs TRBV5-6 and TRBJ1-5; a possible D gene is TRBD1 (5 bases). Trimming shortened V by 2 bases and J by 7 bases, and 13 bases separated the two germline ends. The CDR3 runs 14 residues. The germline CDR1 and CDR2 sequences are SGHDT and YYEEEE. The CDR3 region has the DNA TGTGCCAGCAGCTTAGGTAGGGGATCCCAGCCCCAGCATTTT. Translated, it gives CASSLGRGSQPQHF.

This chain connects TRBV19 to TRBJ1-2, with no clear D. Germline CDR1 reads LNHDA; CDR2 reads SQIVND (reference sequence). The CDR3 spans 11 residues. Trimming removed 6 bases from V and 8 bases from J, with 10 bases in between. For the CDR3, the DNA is TGTGCCAGTAGGACCACGGGAGGCTACACCTTC. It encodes CASRTTGGYTF. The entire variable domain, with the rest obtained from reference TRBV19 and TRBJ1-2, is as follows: DGGITQSPKYLFRKEGQNVTLSCEQNLNHDAMYWYRQDPGQGLRLIYYSQIVNDFQKGDIAEGYSVSREKKESFPLTVTSAQKNPTAFYLCASRTTGGYTFGSGTRLTVV.

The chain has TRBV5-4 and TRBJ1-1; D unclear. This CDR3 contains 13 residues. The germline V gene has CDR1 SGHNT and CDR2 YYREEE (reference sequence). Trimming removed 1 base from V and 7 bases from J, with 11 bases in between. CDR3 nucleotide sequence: TGTGCCAGCAGCTTGAATTATGCGGTTGAAGCTTTCTTT. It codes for CASSLNYAVEAFF.

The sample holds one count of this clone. In DNA, the CDR3 is TGTGCCAGTAGTATAGGTCCCTACCCAGAGCAGTTCTTC. Encoded protein: CASSIGPYPEQFF. The genes are TRBV19 and TRBJ2-1, with D unresolved. The CDR3 extends over 13 amino acids. Germline V lookup: CDR1 LNHDA, CDR2 SQIVND (reference sequence). V lost 1 base and J lost 10, with 11 bases in between.

The CDR3: CASSKRSLYGYTF. CDR3 DNA sequence: TGTGCCAGCAGTAAGAGGAGCCTTTATGGCTACACCTTC. The rearrangement uses TRBV27 and TRBJ1-2, with no clear D. Trimming shortened V by 5 bases and J by 5 bases, and 12 bases separated the two germline ends. The germline gives CDR1 MNHEY, CDR2 SMNVEV (reference sequence). The CDR3 extends over 13 amino acids.

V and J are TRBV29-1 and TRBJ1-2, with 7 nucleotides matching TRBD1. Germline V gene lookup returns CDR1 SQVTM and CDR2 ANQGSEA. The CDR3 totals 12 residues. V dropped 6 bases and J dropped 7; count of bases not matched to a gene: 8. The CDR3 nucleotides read TGCAGCGTGGGGGACAGACTAGGTGGCTACACCTTC. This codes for CSVGDRLGGYTF.

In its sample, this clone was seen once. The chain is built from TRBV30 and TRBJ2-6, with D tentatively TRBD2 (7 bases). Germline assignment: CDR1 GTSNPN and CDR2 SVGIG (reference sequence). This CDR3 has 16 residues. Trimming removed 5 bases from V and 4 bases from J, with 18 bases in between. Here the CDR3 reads CAWGSRRGTGANVLTF. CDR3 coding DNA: TGTGCCTGGGGGTCACGGCGGGGGACAGGGGCCAACGTCCTGACTTTC.

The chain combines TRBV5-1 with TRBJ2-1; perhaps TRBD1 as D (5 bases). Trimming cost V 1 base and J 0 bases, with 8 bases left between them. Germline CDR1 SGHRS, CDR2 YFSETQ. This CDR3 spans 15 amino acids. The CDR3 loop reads CASSLSGRSYNEQFF. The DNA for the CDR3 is TGCGCCAGCAGCTTGTCAGGGCGCTCCTACAATGAGCAGTTCTTC.

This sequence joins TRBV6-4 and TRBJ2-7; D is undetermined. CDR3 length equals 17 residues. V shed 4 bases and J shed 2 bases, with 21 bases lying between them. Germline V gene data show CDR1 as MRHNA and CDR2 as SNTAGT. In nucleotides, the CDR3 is TGTGCCAGCAGTGGGGCGTCTGTGAGACACACGACCTACGAGCAGTACTTC. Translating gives CASSGASVRHTTYEQYF.

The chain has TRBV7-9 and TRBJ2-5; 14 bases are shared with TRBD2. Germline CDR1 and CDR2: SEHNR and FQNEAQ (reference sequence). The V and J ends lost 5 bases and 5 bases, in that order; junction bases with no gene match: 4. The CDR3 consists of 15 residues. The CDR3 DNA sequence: TGTGCCAGCAGCCTGACTAGCGGGGGGGCTGAGACCCAGTACTTC. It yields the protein CASSLTSGGAETQYF.

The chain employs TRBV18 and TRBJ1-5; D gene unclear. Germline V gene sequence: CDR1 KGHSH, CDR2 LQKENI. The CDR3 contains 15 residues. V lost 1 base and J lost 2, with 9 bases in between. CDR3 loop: CASSPQPSGNQPQHF. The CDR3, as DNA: TGTGCCAGCTCACCACAGCCCTCGGGCAATCAGCCCCAGCATTTT.

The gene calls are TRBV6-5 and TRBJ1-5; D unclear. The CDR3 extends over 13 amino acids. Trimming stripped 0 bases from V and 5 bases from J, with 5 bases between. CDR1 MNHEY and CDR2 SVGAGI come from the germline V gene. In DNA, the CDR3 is TGTGCCAGCAGTTACTCGATTTATCAGCCCCAGCATTTT. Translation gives CASSYSIYQPQHF.

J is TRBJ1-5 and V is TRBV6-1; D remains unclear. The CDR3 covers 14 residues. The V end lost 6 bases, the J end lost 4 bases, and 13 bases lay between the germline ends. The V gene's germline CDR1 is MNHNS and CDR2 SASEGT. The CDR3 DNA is TGTGCCAGCAGAAGGAGTGGGTCAAATCAGCCCCAGCATTTT. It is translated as CASRRSGSNQPQHF.

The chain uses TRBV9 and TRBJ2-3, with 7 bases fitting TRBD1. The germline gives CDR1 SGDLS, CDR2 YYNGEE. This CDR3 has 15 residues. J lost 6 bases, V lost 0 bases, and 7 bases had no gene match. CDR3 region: CASSVGQGRWDTQYF. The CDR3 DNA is TGTGCCAGCAGCGTAGGACAGGGAAGGTGGGATACGCAGTATTTT.

Here the CDR3 DNA reads TGTGCCAGCAGTGAAGGAACCCGGGCCGCCTCTGGAAACACCATATATTTT. This translates into CASSEGTRAASGNTIYF. V is TRBV6-1 and J is TRBJ1-3, with no clear D. Trimming removed 1 base at V and 0 bases at J, with 13 bases between. Germline lookup yields CDR1 MNHNS and CDR2 SASEGT. This CDR3 has 17 residues.

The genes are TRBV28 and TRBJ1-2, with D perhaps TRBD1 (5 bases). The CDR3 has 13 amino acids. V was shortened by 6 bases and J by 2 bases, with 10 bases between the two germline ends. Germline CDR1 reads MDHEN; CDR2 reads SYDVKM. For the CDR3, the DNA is TGTGCCAGCAGCGAAACAGGAAACTATGGCTACACCTTC. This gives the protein CASSETGNYGYTF.